This T cell receptor beta chain was recovered during a study of T-cell reconstitution after alpha-beta-depleted transplantation in children. General observations from the study: The origin of high day-60 TCRbeta diversity in some patients lay in surviving recipient T cells and thymic progenitors.

There are a few counts of this clonotype. Antigen specificity is unknown. The junction does not match germline at one end; this may be a read error. Per the germline V gene, CDR1 is SSHAT and CDR2 is FNYEAQ (reference sequence). CDR3 length: 15 amino acids. Unique molecular identifiers were incorporated when the TCRbeta library was constructed. TCRdb reprocessed the PCR reads with MiXCR, giving one entry per CDR3 protein. The sample lists about 640,000 distinct CDR3 sequences, roughly 13% seen once, with 2.2% in the top ten. The rearrangement links TRBV7-7 to TRBJ2-1; D not certain. Source: PBMCs, mostly from graft donor cells, taken 360 days after TCRalphabeta/CD19-depleted stem cell transplant. The receptor was isolated from a male patient between 5 and 17 years old who had a stem cell transplant for acute myeloid leukemia, so the T cells may come from the graft donor. CDR3 loop: CASSPRAGVIDEQFF. The CDR3 nucleotides read TGTGCTAGCAGCCCCCGGGCCGGTGTTATAGATGAGCAGTTCTTC.